The subject of this entry is one T cell receptor beta chain. At one boundary the junction diverges from the germline segment, which might be a read error. One entry per CDR3 protein, called by TCRdb with MiXCR from the RT-PCR reads. The table includes almost 700,000 distinct CDR3 sequences, 12% to 15% detected once. Material: memory CD4+ T cells from blood. The TCR originated in a female donor in good health, serving as a healthy control.

The DNA for the CDR3 is TGTGCCAGCAGGTTAGCGGAGAACACCGGGGAGCTGTTTTTT. This codes for CASRLAENTGELFF. The chain recombines TRBV12-3 or TRBV12-4 with TRBJ2-2; tentative D call: TRBD2 (6 bases). There are 14 residues in the CDR3.